Below, 24 T cell receptor beta chains from the same sample are listed, as sequenced in a study of vaccination effects on CD4 cells after COVID-19. TCRdb's table, derived via immunoSEQ multiplex PCR, lists solely in-frame clones and lacks some. The profile shows under 60,000 clones, 76% of them singletons. Under the ViraFEST assay, PBMC were stimulated with viral peptide pools so that antigen-specific CD4+ T cells expanded. Sequencing was performed afterwards. Culture proceeded for under twelve days, and CD4+ T cells were then isolated. This individual contracted SARS-CoV-2 between March and December 2020, as verified by PCR. Their cognate antigens are unknown. This specimen consisted of CD4+ T cells from PBMCs cultured with HIV peptides, obtained before COVID-19 vaccination. Noted subset: HIV-1 Nef peptide pool negative control/reference culture. These receptors were taken from a human donor who had a prior SARS-CoV-2 infection.

This clone was observed once. V is TRBV7-9 and J is TRBJ2-7, with D unclear. CDR1 is SEHNR, CDR2 FQNEAQ, per germline (reference sequence). V lost 5 bases, J lost 2 bases, and 10 bases lay in between. The CDR3 totals 13 residues. CDR3 DNA: TGTGCCAGCAGCCCCCGCGGACCCTACGAGCAGTACTTC. Its protein product is CASSPRGPYEQYF.

CDR3 DNA sequence: TGTGCCAGCAGCGACCGAGCACTGCCAAGGACAGCTATCAATCAGCCCCAGCATTTT. This codes for CASSDRALPRTAINQPQHF. The chain links TRBV3-1 (or the pseudogene TRBV3-2) to TRBJ1-5; tentatively, D is TRBD1 (6 bases). The CDR3 consists of 19 residues. Germline assignment: CDR1 LGHDT and CDR2 YNNKEL (reference sequence). V was cut by 5 bases and J by 3 bases, with 26 bases left in between.

This clone was counted between two and nine times. The V gene is TRBV7-3, the J gene TRBJ2-7, with D possibly matching TRBD2 (6 bases). Germline-derived CDR1 and CDR2 are SGHTA and FQGTGA. V lost 5 bases to trimming and J lost 5 bases, with 13 bases between them. The CDR3 is made up of 13 amino acids. The CDR3 reads CASSASGGNEQYF. CDR3 coding DNA: TGTGCCAGCAGCGCGTCAGGCGGGAACGAGCAGTACTTC.

The rearrangement uses TRBV11-3 and TRBJ2-1; TRBD2 is a possible D gene (5 bases). CDR1 SGHNT and CDR2 YENEEA come from the germline V gene. Trimming shortened V by 5 bases and J by 7 bases, and 15 bases separated the two germline ends. The CDR3 is 14 amino acids. CDR3 DNA: TGTGCCAGCAGCCCACTCCCCTCGGGGAATGAGCAGTTCTTC. Protein: CASSPLPSGNEQFF.

J is TRBJ2-4 and V is TRBV18; possibly TRBD2 for D (7 bases). The ends were cut back, 2 bases at V and 8 bases at J, with 10 bases in the middle. The CDR3 covers 13 residues. CDR1 and CDR2 from the germline V gene are KGHSH and LQKENI. CDR3 coding DNA: TGTGCCAGCTCACCAAGGGGGGGAGACATTCAGTACTTC. Encoded protein: CASSPRGGDIQYF.

This chain links TRBV2 with TRBJ2-1; TRBD2 matches at 9 bases. This CDR3 comprises 16 residues. J lost 7 bases, V lost 3 bases, and 10 bases had no gene match. The germline CDR1 and CDR2 sequences are SNHLY and FYNNEI. In DNA, the CDR3 is TGTGCCAGCAGTGATGGGTGGAGCGGGAGGCCGAATGAGCAGTTCTTC. Translating gives CASSDGWSGRPNEQFF. Drawing the rest from reference TRBV2 and TRBJ2-1, the complete variable domain is EPEVTQTPSHQVTQMGQEVILRCVPISNHLYFYWYRQILGQKVEFLVSFYNNEISEKSEIFDDQFSVERPDGSNFTLKIRSTKLEDSAMYFCASSDGWSGRPNEQFFGPGTRLTVL.

The V gene is TRBV5-6, the J gene TRBJ1-5; a weak D match, TRBD1 (6 bases). Germline values: CDR1 SGHDT, CDR2 YYEEEE. V lost 4 bases, J lost 7 bases, and 15 bases lay in between. The CDR3 has 14 residues. The CDR3 DNA reads as TGTGCCAGCAGCCAAAAGGGGGGGGTACAGCCCCAGCATTTT. As protein: CASSQKGGVQPQHF.

The genes are TRBV3-1 (or the pseudogene TRBV3-2) and TRBJ2-1, with 9 bases lining up with TRBD2. This CDR3 is 16 amino acids long. Germline V gene data show CDR1 as LGHDT and CDR2 as YNNKEL (reference sequence). J was trimmed by 4 bases and V by 2 bases; bases with no gene match: 6. CDR3 loop: CASSQPLAGGYNEQFF. In DNA form, the CDR3 reads TGTGCCAGCAGCCAACCCCTTGCGGGAGGGTACAATGAGCAGTTCTTC.

V gene TRBV3-1 (or the pseudogene TRBV3-2) combines with J gene TRBJ2-1, with 10 bases lining up with TRBD2. Unmatched junction bases numbered 2, after V lost 1 base and J lost 5 bases. Germline V CDR1 and CDR2: LGHDT, YNNKEL (reference sequence). This CDR3 has 15 amino acids. This CDR3 reads CASSQVAGGHNEQFF. CDR3 in DNA: TGTGCCAGCAGCCAAGTAGCGGGGGGCCACAATGAGCAGTTCTTC.

The chain links TRBV6-5 to TRBJ2-3, with D possibly being TRBD2 (6 bases). V was clipped by 5 bases and J by 0 bases, with 12 bases between them. Germline V CDR1 and CDR2: MNHEY, SVGAGI. CDR3 length equals 15 residues. Written as DNA, the CDR3 is TGTGCCAGCAGTCTCCGGGGGTTCAGCACAGATACGCAGTATTTT. Translated: CASSLRGFSTDTQYF.

This chain joins TRBV6-5 and TRBJ1-1; D uncertain. This CDR3 region has 15 residues. The germline gives CDR1 MNHEY, CDR2 SVGAGI. Trimming took 0 bases from V and 3 from J, leaving 11 bases between them. The DNA for the CDR3 is TGTGCCAGCAGTTACTCGAGGACCGTTGACACTGAAGCTTTCTTT. It is translated as CASSYSRTVDTEAFF.

V is TRBV11-3 and J is TRBJ1-2, with a possible D match to TRBD1 (6 bases). The CDR3 has 15 amino acids. Germline-derived CDR1 and CDR2 are SGHNT and YENEEA. Trimming left V 4 bases short and J 4 bases short, with 16 bases between. The CDR3 nucleotides read TGTGCCAGCAGCTATACAGGGAGTTATGGCTATGGCTACACCTTC. This codes for CASSYTGSYGYGYTF.

This sequence joins TRBV5-6 and TRBJ1-3; D possibly corresponds to TRBD1 (6 bases). V was cut by 4 bases and J by 4 bases, with 24 bases left in between. Per the germline V gene, CDR1 is SGHDT and CDR2 is YYEEEE. CDR3 length: 18 residues. CDR3 amino acids: CASSPNGGGPAIGNTIYF. The CDR3 nucleotides read TGTGCCAGCAGCCCCAATGGGGGGGGGCCGGCAATAGGAAACACCATATATTTT.

The chain couples TRBV3-1 (or the pseudogene TRBV3-2) to TRBJ1-2; D call uncertain. The ends were cut back, 8 bases at V and 5 bases at J, with 21 bases in the middle. The CDR3 extends over 15 amino acids. Germline V CDR1 and CDR2: LGHDT, YNNKEL (reference sequence). The CDR3 sequence: CASQDGSSRGYGYTF. In DNA, the CDR3 is TGTGCCAGCCAGGACGGGTCCTCCCGCGGGTATGGCTACACCTTC.

The rearrangement links TRBV5-1 to TRBJ2-3; possible D gene TRBD1, 6 bases. The CDR3 consists of 14 residues. V lost 0 bases to trimming and J lost 4 bases, with 9 bases between them. The germline gives CDR1 SGHRS, CDR2 YFSETQ. CDR3 region: CASSLEGEPDTQYF. CDR3 sequence (DNA): TGCGCCAGCAGCTTGGAGGGGGAACCAGATACGCAGTATTTT.

J is TRBJ2-1 and V is TRBV3-1 (or the pseudogene TRBV3-2); TRBD2 is a possible D gene (6 bases). Germline-derived CDR1 and CDR2 are LGHDT and YNNKEL (reference sequence). The V end lost 0 bases, the J end lost 9 bases, and 15 bases lay between the germline ends. The CDR3 consists of 15 residues. The CDR3 nucleotides are TGTGCCAGCAGCCAAGATGGAGGGATTTGGAGTGAGCAGTTCTTC. This encodes CASSQDGGIWSEQFF.

The chain uses TRBV7-2 and TRBJ1-6; the D is unclear. This CDR3 comprises 14 residues. Germline assignment: CDR1 SGHTA and CDR2 FQGNSA. V gave up 6 bases and J gave up 8 bases, with 14 bases separating them. The DNA for the CDR3 is TGTGCCAGCAGAGGATTCGATGGTTATTCACCCCTCCACTTT. It specifies CASRGFDGYSPLHF.

This rearrangement joins TRBV2 to TRBJ1-4; the D gene is possibly TRBD1 (5 bases). V was clipped by 1 base and J by 12 bases, with 18 bases between them. CDR1 and CDR2 from the germline V gene are SNHLY and FYNNEI. The CDR3 totals 15 residues. CDR3 protein: CASSEGDPLWMELFF. In nucleotides, the CDR3 is TGTGCCAGCAGTGAAGGGGACCCCCTTTGGATGGAACTGTTTTTT.

The chain has TRBV11-2 and TRBJ2-7; the D call may be TRBD1 or TRBD2 (6 bases each). The germline V gene has CDR1 SGHAT and CDR2 FQNNGV. The CDR3 sequence is 16 residues long. With 2 bases removed from V and 4 bases from J, the gap between germline ends came to 18 bases. For the CDR3, the DNA is TGTGCCAGCAGCTTACGGTTGCCCGGGGGCGGGTACGAGCAGTACTTC. It translates to CASSLRLPGGGYEQYF.

The rearrangement links TRBV4-3 to TRBJ2-5; unclear D gene. With 5 bases removed from V and 1 base from J, the gap between germline ends came to 8 bases. The CDR3 spans 13 residues. In germline, CDR1 is LGHNA, CDR2 YSLEER. CDR3: CASSARLQETQYF. The CDR3 nucleotides read TGCGCCAGCAGCGCCCGACTCCAAGAGACCCAGTACTTC.

The chain is built from TRBV7-2 and TRBJ2-3; possible D gene TRBD2, 6 bases. The CDR3 sequence is 14 residues long. The germline V gene has CDR1 SGHTA and CDR2 FQGNSA. Deletions cut 2 bases from V and 6 bases from J, with 12 bases between. The CDR3 reads CASSLIRGGDTQYF. The CDR3 DNA sequence: TGTGCCAGCAGCTTAATTCGAGGAGGGGATACGCAGTATTTT.

This clone came up once. The chain carries TRBV5-1 and TRBJ2-1; D is undetermined. V lost 4 bases and J lost 4, with 3 bases in between. This CDR3 is built from 11 residues. Looked up from germline, CDR1 is SGHRS and CDR2 is YFSETQ. The CDR3: CASSNYNEQFF. CDR3 in DNA: TGCGCCAGCAGCAATTACAATGAGCAGTTCTTC.

The rearrangement uses TRBV5-1 and TRBJ1-2; a possible D gene is TRBD1 (5 bases). CDR3 length: 16 residues. V dropped 2 bases and J dropped 1 base, with 15 bases sitting between them. The germline V gene encodes CDR1 SGHRS and CDR2 YFSETQ. The CDR3: CASSFQGPIINYGYTF. CDR3 nucleotides: TGCGCCAGCAGCTTTCAGGGCCCCATCATTAACTATGGCTACACCTTC.

The chain carries TRBV19 and TRBJ1-2; 11 nucleotides line up with TRBD1. The CDR3 consists of 13 residues. Looked up from germline, CDR1 is LNHDA and CDR2 is SQIVND (reference sequence). The V gene end was trimmed by 7 bases and the J gene end by 6 bases; junction bases not matched to a gene: 4. The CDR3 loop reads CASTPDRGHGYTF. The CDR3 DNA reads as TGTGCCAGTACCCCGGACAGGGGGCATGGCTACACCTTC.